This entry lists 8 T cell receptor beta chains sequenced from one sample in a study of cytomegalovirus exposure and HLA in healthy donors. 60 Vbeta and 13 Jbeta primers were used in PCR. TCRdb's table, derived via immunoSEQ multiplex PCR, lists solely in-frame clones and lacks some. The sample records around 100,000 clones, more than 60% being singletons. The sample comprised PBMCs. These receptors all come from a female donor in good health and CMV-seropositive.

This chain connects TRBV10-1 to TRBJ2-7; 7 positions match TRBD1. This CDR3 comprises 15 residues. Germline CDR1 reads WNHNN; CDR2 reads SYGVQD (reference sequence). The J segment lost 1 base and the V segment lost 0 bases, leaving 3 bases of the junction unmatched. The CDR3 nucleotides read TGCGCCAGCAGTGAGTCGACAGGGAAATCCTACGAGCAGTACTTC. As protein: CASSESTGKSYEQYF.

The chain uses TRBV18 and TRBJ2-7; D is possibly TRBD1 (5 bases). The V gene lost 3 bases and the J gene lost 7 bases, with 19 bases spanning the gap. Germline lookup yields CDR1 KGHSH and CDR2 LQKENI. There are 15 residues in the CDR3. The CDR3 is CASSPGRLPKIEQYF. The DNA for the CDR3 is TGTGCCAGCTCACCGGGGCGGCTCCCCAAGATTGAGCAGTACTTC.

V gene TRBV7-3 combines with J gene TRBJ2-6, with 8 bases aligning to TRBD1. Germline V CDR1 and CDR2: SGHTA, FQGTGA. The V and J ends lost 5 bases and 0 bases, in that order; junction bases with no gene match: 9. This CDR3 has 18 amino acids. The CDR3 DNA reads as TGTGCCAGCAGCGCCCAGGGGGCTGCTCTCTCTGGGGCCAACGTCCTGACTTTC. Translating it yields CASSAQGAALSGANVLTF. The whole variable domain, remainder taken from reference TRBV7-3 and TRBJ2-6, is GAGVSQTPSNKVTEKGKYVELRCDPISGHTALYWYRQSLGQGPEFLIYFQGTGAADDSGLPNDRFFAVRPEGSVSTLKIQRTERGDSAVYLCASSAQGAALSGANVLTFGAGSRLTVL.

The rearrangement links TRBV27 to TRBJ1-1; the D is unclear. CDR1 MNHEY and CDR2 SMNVEV come from the germline V gene (reference sequence). Deletions cut 3 bases from V and 3 bases from J, with 8 bases between. The CDR3 extends over 13 amino acids. The CDR3 region is CASSFTRDTEAFF. CDR3 sequence (DNA): TGTGCCAGCAGTTTCACGAGGGACACTGAAGCTTTCTTT.

CDR3: CASSMSGTSWDEQYF. The CDR3 DNA reads as TGTGCCAGCAGCATGAGCGGGACCTCTTGGGACGAGCAGTACTTC. J is TRBJ2-7 and V is TRBV7-6, with TRBD2 matching over 7 bases. The CDR3 totals 15 residues. After removal of 5 bases from V and 5 bases from J, the junction contained 12 bases not matched to a gene. CDR1 is SGHVS and CDR2 is FNYEAQ in the germline V gene.

The V gene is TRBV28, the J gene TRBJ2-1, with 10 positions matching TRBD1. Germline values: CDR1 MDHEN, CDR2 SYDVKM. The CDR3 length is 15 residues. V shed 5 bases, J shed 3 bases, and the junction held 4 bases outside the gene matches. CDR3 amino acids: CASSGTGDDYNEQFF. Here the CDR3 DNA reads TGTGCCAGCAGTGGGACAGGGGATGACTACAATGAGCAGTTCTTC.

The V call is TRBV11-2, the J call TRBJ2-5; 13 bases are a match to TRBD2. The CDR3 runs 15 residues. V dropped 5 bases and J dropped 4; count of bases not matched to a gene: 4. Germline CDR1 SGHAT, CDR2 FQNNGV. The CDR3 loop is CASSTSGGASETQYF. CDR3 coding DNA: TGTGCCAGCAGCACTAGCGGGGGGGCCTCAGAGACCCAGTACTTC.

This clone has a handful of counts. The chain couples TRBV6-5 to TRBJ2-2; 10 bases agree with TRBD1. The J segment lost 4 bases and the V segment lost 2 bases, leaving 1 base of the junction unmatched. This CDR3 has 15 amino acids. CDR1 is MNHEY and CDR2 is SVGAGI in the germline V gene. The CDR3 loop is CASSYDRGPTGELFF. CDR3 DNA: TGTGCCAGCAGTTACGACAGGGGGCCCACCGGGGAGCTGTTTTTT.